In this sample, the clone carrying this TCR beta chain turned up once. The data are from a study of control samples from healthy donors and cancer patients. Produced via immunoSEQ multiplex PCR; TCRdb's table is partial and in-frame only. The sample contains some 95,000 clones, 79% of which appear only once. This CDR3 region has 11 residues. The V gene lost 5 bases and the J gene lost 6 bases, with 4 bases spanning the gap. J is TRBJ1-4 and V is TRBV12-3 or TRBV12-4; D is unclear. The source material was blood. The sequence was collected from a young woman in good health. The CDR3 spells CASSAHEKLFF. The CDR3 DNA reads TGTGCCAGCAGTGCCCATGAAAAACTGTTTTTT.